This T cell receptor (beta chain) was recorded in a study of cytomegalovirus exposure and HLA in healthy donors. Study-wide results and caveats: Reports described diagnosis of cytomegalovirus status by the classifier as highly specific and sensitive.

CDR1 is MNHEY, CDR2 SMNVEV, per germline (reference sequence). This CDR3 has 16 residues. V lost 6 bases to trimming and J lost 0 bases, with 12 bases between them. PCR amplification relied on 60 Vbeta primers (plus 13 Jbeta primers). The protocol was immunoSEQ multiplex PCR, while the TCRdb copy is restricted to in-frame clones and leaves out a portion. The profile shows more than 150,000 clones, about 82% of them singletons. As to this clone: The antigen is unknown.

V usage is TRBV27 and J usage is TRBJ2-6; weak D call: TRBD2 (6 bases). The sample taken for sequencing was PBMCs. The TCR originated in a man aged 18 to 29 in good health and CMV-seronegative. The CDR3: CASRAGGSSGANVLTF. CDR3 coding DNA: TGTGCCAGCAGGGCCGGGGGTTCCTCTGGGGCCAACGTCCTGACTTTC.